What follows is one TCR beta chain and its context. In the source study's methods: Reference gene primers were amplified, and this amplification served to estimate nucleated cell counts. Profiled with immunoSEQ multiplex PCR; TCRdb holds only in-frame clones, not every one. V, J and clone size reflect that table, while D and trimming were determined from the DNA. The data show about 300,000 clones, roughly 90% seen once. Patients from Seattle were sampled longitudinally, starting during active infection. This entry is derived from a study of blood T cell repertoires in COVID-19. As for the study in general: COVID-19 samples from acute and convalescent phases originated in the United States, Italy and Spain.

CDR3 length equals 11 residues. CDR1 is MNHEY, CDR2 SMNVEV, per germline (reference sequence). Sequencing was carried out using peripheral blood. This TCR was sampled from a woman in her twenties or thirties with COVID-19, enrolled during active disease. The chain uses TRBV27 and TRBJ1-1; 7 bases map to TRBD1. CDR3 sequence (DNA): TGTGCGGCAGGGGGGAACACTGAAGCTTTCTTT. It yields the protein CAAGGNTEAFF.